This T cell receptor (beta chain) was sequenced for a study of T cell responses to AZD1222 COVID-19 vaccine. Findings and limits, study-wide: Reportedly, close to half of spike-specific TCRs are directed against unmutated variant regions. Donors, mostly white British, included more females; clonal diversity was possibly underestimated. Sampling captured repertoires only after the peak T cell response. Spike-spanning, vaccine-associated CD4 TCRs were dominant at 160-218 and 743-854.

The J segment lost 7 bases and the V segment lost 3 bases, leaving 10 bases of the junction unmatched. CDR3 length: 16 residues. The germline V gene has CDR1 SGDLS and CDR2 YYNGEE. Notes on this clone: Its antigen is as yet unknown.

Assay used: immunoSEQ multiplex PCR; TCRdb lists only in-frame clones, some missing. This sample carries 78,000 or so clones, approximately 90% of them seen once, and the ten largest clones take 15% to 20%. The material was peripheral blood, obtained on day 0 of AZD1222 vaccination. This chain joins TRBV9 and TRBJ2-1, with 10 bases aligning to TRBD2. The clonotype comes from an adult in good health. In nucleotides, the CDR3 is TGTGCCAGCAGCGGCGGCCTAGCGGGGGCCAGGAATGAGCAGTTCTTC. It encodes CASSGGLAGARNEQFF.